A selection of T cell receptor beta chains follows, all from one sample in a study of T cells in Graves' hyperthyroidism and ophthalmopathy. MiXCR, run by TCRdb on the multiplex PCR reads, gives a single entry per CDR3 protein. Among roughly 130,000 distinct CDR3 sequences, around 20% were seen once, and the ten largest hold roughly 73%. Sequenced: blood. The receptors stem from a woman between 45 and 60 years old with Graves' hyperthyroidism that later progressed to Graves' ophthalmopathy. The CDR3 runs from the conserved cysteine through the conserved F or W. A D gene is named only where the DNA matches it firmly. A row's size may be missing; if present it is once, few, many or a size class.

D: NA; V: TRBV30; J: TRBJ2-7; size: few; length: 15; DNA: TGTGCCTGGAGTGGTAGAGGGGTGGGGTCCTACGAGCAGTACTTC; CDR3: CAWSGRGVGSYEQYF
D: TRBD2; V: TRBV12-3/TRBV12-4; J: TRBJ2-1; size: many; length: 15; DNA: TGTGCCAGCAGGGGTAGCGGGAGGGCCCGGGGGGGGCAGTTCTTC; CDR3: CASRGSGRARGGQFF
D: NA; V: TRBV3-1; J: TRBJ2-3; size: many; length: 14; DNA: TGTGCCAGCAGCCAATCGGGGGACACAGATACGCAGTATTTT; CDR3: CASSQSGDTDTQYF
D: NA; V: TRBV2; J: TRBJ1-5; size: NA; length: 13; DNA: TGTGCCAGCAGGGCAATCATGAATCAGCCCCAGCATTTT; CDR3: CASRAIMNQPQHF
D: TRBD1; V: TRBV7-9; J: TRBJ2-1; size: many; length: 15; DNA: TGTGCCAGCAGCAACACCGGGACAGGGGGGAATGAGCAGTTCTTC; CDR3: CASSNTGTGGNEQFF
D: NA; V: TRBV20-1; J: TRBJ2-7; size: NA; length: 13; DNA: TGCAGTGCCCCGGACAGTCACTCCTACGAGCAGTACTTC; CDR3: CSAPDSHSYEQYF
D: TRBD1; V: TRBV6-1; J: TRBJ1-2; size: NA; length: 15; DNA: TGTGCCAGCAGGGACAGGGGATACCGGTACTATGGCTACACCTTC; CDR3: CASRDRGYRYYGYTF
D: TRBD1; V: TRBV7-9; J: TRBJ2-2; size: many; length: 14; DNA: TGTGCCAGCAACAAGGACAGGCTCACCGGGGAGCTGTTTTTT; CDR3: CASNKDRLTGELFF
D: TRBD1; V: TRBV9; J: TRBJ1-5; size: NA; length: 18; DNA: TGTGCCAGCAGCGTAACCCCCATGGGACAGACCCAAAGACAGCCCCAGCATTTT; CDR3: CASSVTPMGQTQRQPQHF
D: NA; V: TRBV4-1; J: TRBJ2-1; size: few; length: 22; DNA: TGCGCCAGCAGCCAAGATCGGGGAATAAGACCTGAGACTAGTTCATCCTACAATGAGCAGTTCTTC; CDR3: CASSQDRGIRPETSSSYNEQFF
D: NA; V: TRBV3-1; J: TRBJ2-7; size: NA; length: 15; DNA: TGTGCCAGCAGCCAGGAGCAGTCGGGCTCCTACGAGCAGTACTTC; CDR3: CASSQEQSGSYEQYF
D: NA; V: TRBV3-1; J: TRBJ2-7; size: many; length: 15; DNA: TGTGCCAGCAGCCAACAATCGGGAGCCGCCCACGAGCAGTACTTC; CDR3: CASSQQSGAAHEQYF
D: NA; V: TRBV5-1; J: TRBJ2-2; size: few; length: 15; DNA: TGCGCCAGCAGGTGGGGGACACCGAACACCGGGGAGCTGTTTTTT; CDR3: CASRWGTPNTGELFF
D: TRBD2; V: TRBV20-1; J: TRBJ2-1; size: many; length: 14; DNA: TGCAGTGCTAGGCCGGGACTAGCGGGATATGAGCAGTTCTTC; CDR3: CSARPGLAGYEQFF
D: TRBD2; V: TRBV6-1; J: TRBJ2-3; size: NA; length: 13; DNA: TGTGCCAGCAGCTCTAGCGGGTGGGATACGCAGTATTTT; CDR3: CASSSSGWDTQYF
D: TRBD1; V: TRBV12-3/TRBV12-4; J: TRBJ1-1; size: many; length: 15; DNA: TGTGCCAGCAGTCCACCGGGACAGGGGAACACTGAAGCTTTCTTT; CDR3: CASSPPGQGNTEAFF
D: TRBD1; V: TRBV6-1; J: TRBJ1-5; size: many; length: 16; DNA: TGTGCCAGCAGTCCCTCGACAGGGGGTTCCAATCAGCCCCAGCATTTT; CDR3: CASSPSTGGSNQPQHF
D: NA; V: TRBV7-8; J: TRBJ1-2; size: NA; length: 13; DNA: TGTGCCAGCAGCTTAGCGCTAGGGGACGGCTACACCTTC; CDR3: CASSLALGDGYTF
D: NA; V: TRBV14; J: TRBJ2-7; size: few; length: 12; DNA: TGTGCCAGCAGCCAGAGTCGGCGCGAGCAGTACTTC; CDR3: CASSQSRREQYF
D: NA; V: TRBV14; J: TRBJ1-1; size: many; length: 14; DNA: TGTGCCAGCAGCCAAGTCACAGGCGGCGCTGAAGCTTTCTTT; CDR3: CASSQVTGGAEAFF
D: NA; V: TRBV6-1; J: TRBJ1-5; size: many; length: 14; DNA: TGTGCCAGCAGTGAATCTGGGGGAACTCAGCCCCAGCATTTT; CDR3: CASSESGGTQPQHF
D: TRBD1; V: TRBV20-1; J: TRBJ2-7; size: many; length: 11; DNA: TGCGCGGGACAGGGGGACTACGAGCAGTACTTC; CDR3: CAGQGDYEQYF
D: TRBD1; V: TRBV9; J: TRBJ2-1; size: NA; length: 13; DNA: TGTGCCAGCAGCGTGGACAGGGATGGTGAGCAGTTCTTC; CDR3: CASSVDRDGEQFF
D: TRBD2; V: TRBV20-1; J: TRBJ2-7; size: many; length: 16; DNA: TGCAGTGCTGGCGGGACTAGCGGGAGTAAAGTCTACGAGCAGTACTTC; CDR3: CSAGGTSGSKVYEQYF
D: NA; V: TRBV7-8; J: TRBJ1-2; size: many; length: 13; DNA: TGTGCCAGCAGCTTAGCGGGGGTGGATGGCTACACCTTC; CDR3: CASSLAGVDGYTF
D: NA; V: TRBV19; J: TRBJ1-5; size: many; length: 14; DNA: TGTGCCAGTTCTGGGAGACAGGACAGCAGAGGGCAGCATTTT; CDR3: CASSGRQDSRGQHF
D: TRBD2; V: TRBV6-1; J: TRBJ2-3; size: few; length: 17; DNA: TGTGCCAGCAGTGAAAGGTTTAGCGGGAGTTATGCAGATACGCAGTATTTT; CDR3: CASSERFSGSYADTQYF
D: TRBD1; V: TRBV19; J: TRBJ1-1; size: many; length: 14; DNA: TGTGCCAGTAGTAACGACAGGGTCCGCACTGAAGCTTTCTTT; CDR3: CASSNDRVRTEAFF
D: NA; V: TRBV10-3; J: TRBJ2-3; size: many; length: 14; DNA: TGTGCCATCGGTGCACGGGAGAGATCAGATACGCAGTATTTT; CDR3: CAIGARERSDTQYF
D: NA; V: TRBV9; J: TRBJ2-2; size: once; length: 13; DNA: TGTGCCAGCAGCTTCCGGGTGGGCCGGGAGCTGTTTTTT; CDR3: CASSFRVGRELFF
D: TRBD2; V: TRBV7-9; J: TRBJ2-7; size: many; length: 16; DNA: TGTGCCAGCAGCTCGGGACTAGCGGGAGTTTGGTACGAGCAGTACTTC; CDR3: CASSSGLAGVWYEQYF
D: TRBD1; V: TRBV5-6; J: TRBJ1-4; size: NA; length: 15; DNA: TGTGCCAGCAGCCAGCGGGACAGGGGAAATGAAAAACTGTTTTTT; CDR3: CASSQRDRGNEKLFF
D: NA; V: TRBV20-1; J: TRBJ2-1; size: many; length: 16; DNA: TGCAGTGCTAGAGGCTCCCCTACTTACAATAACAATGAGCAGTTCTTC; CDR3: CSARGSPTYNNNEQFF
D: TRBD2; V: TRBV30; J: TRBJ2-1; size: NA; length: 18; DNA: TGTGCCTGGACCCGCCCAGCGGGAGGGCCCCCTTTTAACAATGAGCAGTTCTTC; CDR3: CAWTRPAGGPPFNNEQFF
D: NA; V: TRBV28; J: TRBJ1-1; size: many; length: 11; DNA: TGTGCCAGCAACTTACGGGGGCCTGCTTTCTTT; CDR3: CASNLRGPAFF
D: TRBD1; V: TRBV28; J: TRBJ1-2; size: few; length: 16; DNA: TGTGCCAGCAGCCACCTCGGACAGGGGGGGAACTATGGCTACACCTTC; CDR3: CASSHLGQGGNYGYTF
D: TRBD2; V: TRBV5-1; J: TRBJ2-1; size: many; length: 15; DNA: TGCGCCAGCAGCCTCGGACTAGCGGGTTACAATGAGCAGTTCTTC; CDR3: CASSLGLAGYNEQFF
D: NA; V: TRBV10-3; J: TRBJ2-2; size: many; length: 14; DNA: TGTGCCATAAGATGGGCCGCGGGCACCGGGGAGCTGTTTTTT; CDR3: CAIRWAAGTGELFF
D: NA; V: TRBV7-8; J: TRBJ2-3; size: many; length: 14; DNA: TGTGCCAGCAGTTCGGGAAAGCAAACAGATACGCAGTATTTT; CDR3: CASSSGKQTDTQYF
D: NA; V: TRBV6-1; J: TRBJ1-2; size: few; length: 14; DNA: TGTGCCAGCAGTTCATCACAGGGTGGCTATGGCTACACCTTC; CDR3: CASSSSQGGYGYTF
D: TRBD2; V: TRBV9; J: TRBJ2-7; size: NA; length: 13; DNA: TGTGCCAGCAGCGTTGCGGGAGCCAACGAGCAGTACTTC; CDR3: CASSVAGANEQYF
D: NA; V: TRBV30; J: TRBJ1-5; size: few; length: 13; DNA: TGTGCCTGGACCAGGGGAGGCAATCAGCCCCAGCATTTT; CDR3: CAWTRGGNQPQHF